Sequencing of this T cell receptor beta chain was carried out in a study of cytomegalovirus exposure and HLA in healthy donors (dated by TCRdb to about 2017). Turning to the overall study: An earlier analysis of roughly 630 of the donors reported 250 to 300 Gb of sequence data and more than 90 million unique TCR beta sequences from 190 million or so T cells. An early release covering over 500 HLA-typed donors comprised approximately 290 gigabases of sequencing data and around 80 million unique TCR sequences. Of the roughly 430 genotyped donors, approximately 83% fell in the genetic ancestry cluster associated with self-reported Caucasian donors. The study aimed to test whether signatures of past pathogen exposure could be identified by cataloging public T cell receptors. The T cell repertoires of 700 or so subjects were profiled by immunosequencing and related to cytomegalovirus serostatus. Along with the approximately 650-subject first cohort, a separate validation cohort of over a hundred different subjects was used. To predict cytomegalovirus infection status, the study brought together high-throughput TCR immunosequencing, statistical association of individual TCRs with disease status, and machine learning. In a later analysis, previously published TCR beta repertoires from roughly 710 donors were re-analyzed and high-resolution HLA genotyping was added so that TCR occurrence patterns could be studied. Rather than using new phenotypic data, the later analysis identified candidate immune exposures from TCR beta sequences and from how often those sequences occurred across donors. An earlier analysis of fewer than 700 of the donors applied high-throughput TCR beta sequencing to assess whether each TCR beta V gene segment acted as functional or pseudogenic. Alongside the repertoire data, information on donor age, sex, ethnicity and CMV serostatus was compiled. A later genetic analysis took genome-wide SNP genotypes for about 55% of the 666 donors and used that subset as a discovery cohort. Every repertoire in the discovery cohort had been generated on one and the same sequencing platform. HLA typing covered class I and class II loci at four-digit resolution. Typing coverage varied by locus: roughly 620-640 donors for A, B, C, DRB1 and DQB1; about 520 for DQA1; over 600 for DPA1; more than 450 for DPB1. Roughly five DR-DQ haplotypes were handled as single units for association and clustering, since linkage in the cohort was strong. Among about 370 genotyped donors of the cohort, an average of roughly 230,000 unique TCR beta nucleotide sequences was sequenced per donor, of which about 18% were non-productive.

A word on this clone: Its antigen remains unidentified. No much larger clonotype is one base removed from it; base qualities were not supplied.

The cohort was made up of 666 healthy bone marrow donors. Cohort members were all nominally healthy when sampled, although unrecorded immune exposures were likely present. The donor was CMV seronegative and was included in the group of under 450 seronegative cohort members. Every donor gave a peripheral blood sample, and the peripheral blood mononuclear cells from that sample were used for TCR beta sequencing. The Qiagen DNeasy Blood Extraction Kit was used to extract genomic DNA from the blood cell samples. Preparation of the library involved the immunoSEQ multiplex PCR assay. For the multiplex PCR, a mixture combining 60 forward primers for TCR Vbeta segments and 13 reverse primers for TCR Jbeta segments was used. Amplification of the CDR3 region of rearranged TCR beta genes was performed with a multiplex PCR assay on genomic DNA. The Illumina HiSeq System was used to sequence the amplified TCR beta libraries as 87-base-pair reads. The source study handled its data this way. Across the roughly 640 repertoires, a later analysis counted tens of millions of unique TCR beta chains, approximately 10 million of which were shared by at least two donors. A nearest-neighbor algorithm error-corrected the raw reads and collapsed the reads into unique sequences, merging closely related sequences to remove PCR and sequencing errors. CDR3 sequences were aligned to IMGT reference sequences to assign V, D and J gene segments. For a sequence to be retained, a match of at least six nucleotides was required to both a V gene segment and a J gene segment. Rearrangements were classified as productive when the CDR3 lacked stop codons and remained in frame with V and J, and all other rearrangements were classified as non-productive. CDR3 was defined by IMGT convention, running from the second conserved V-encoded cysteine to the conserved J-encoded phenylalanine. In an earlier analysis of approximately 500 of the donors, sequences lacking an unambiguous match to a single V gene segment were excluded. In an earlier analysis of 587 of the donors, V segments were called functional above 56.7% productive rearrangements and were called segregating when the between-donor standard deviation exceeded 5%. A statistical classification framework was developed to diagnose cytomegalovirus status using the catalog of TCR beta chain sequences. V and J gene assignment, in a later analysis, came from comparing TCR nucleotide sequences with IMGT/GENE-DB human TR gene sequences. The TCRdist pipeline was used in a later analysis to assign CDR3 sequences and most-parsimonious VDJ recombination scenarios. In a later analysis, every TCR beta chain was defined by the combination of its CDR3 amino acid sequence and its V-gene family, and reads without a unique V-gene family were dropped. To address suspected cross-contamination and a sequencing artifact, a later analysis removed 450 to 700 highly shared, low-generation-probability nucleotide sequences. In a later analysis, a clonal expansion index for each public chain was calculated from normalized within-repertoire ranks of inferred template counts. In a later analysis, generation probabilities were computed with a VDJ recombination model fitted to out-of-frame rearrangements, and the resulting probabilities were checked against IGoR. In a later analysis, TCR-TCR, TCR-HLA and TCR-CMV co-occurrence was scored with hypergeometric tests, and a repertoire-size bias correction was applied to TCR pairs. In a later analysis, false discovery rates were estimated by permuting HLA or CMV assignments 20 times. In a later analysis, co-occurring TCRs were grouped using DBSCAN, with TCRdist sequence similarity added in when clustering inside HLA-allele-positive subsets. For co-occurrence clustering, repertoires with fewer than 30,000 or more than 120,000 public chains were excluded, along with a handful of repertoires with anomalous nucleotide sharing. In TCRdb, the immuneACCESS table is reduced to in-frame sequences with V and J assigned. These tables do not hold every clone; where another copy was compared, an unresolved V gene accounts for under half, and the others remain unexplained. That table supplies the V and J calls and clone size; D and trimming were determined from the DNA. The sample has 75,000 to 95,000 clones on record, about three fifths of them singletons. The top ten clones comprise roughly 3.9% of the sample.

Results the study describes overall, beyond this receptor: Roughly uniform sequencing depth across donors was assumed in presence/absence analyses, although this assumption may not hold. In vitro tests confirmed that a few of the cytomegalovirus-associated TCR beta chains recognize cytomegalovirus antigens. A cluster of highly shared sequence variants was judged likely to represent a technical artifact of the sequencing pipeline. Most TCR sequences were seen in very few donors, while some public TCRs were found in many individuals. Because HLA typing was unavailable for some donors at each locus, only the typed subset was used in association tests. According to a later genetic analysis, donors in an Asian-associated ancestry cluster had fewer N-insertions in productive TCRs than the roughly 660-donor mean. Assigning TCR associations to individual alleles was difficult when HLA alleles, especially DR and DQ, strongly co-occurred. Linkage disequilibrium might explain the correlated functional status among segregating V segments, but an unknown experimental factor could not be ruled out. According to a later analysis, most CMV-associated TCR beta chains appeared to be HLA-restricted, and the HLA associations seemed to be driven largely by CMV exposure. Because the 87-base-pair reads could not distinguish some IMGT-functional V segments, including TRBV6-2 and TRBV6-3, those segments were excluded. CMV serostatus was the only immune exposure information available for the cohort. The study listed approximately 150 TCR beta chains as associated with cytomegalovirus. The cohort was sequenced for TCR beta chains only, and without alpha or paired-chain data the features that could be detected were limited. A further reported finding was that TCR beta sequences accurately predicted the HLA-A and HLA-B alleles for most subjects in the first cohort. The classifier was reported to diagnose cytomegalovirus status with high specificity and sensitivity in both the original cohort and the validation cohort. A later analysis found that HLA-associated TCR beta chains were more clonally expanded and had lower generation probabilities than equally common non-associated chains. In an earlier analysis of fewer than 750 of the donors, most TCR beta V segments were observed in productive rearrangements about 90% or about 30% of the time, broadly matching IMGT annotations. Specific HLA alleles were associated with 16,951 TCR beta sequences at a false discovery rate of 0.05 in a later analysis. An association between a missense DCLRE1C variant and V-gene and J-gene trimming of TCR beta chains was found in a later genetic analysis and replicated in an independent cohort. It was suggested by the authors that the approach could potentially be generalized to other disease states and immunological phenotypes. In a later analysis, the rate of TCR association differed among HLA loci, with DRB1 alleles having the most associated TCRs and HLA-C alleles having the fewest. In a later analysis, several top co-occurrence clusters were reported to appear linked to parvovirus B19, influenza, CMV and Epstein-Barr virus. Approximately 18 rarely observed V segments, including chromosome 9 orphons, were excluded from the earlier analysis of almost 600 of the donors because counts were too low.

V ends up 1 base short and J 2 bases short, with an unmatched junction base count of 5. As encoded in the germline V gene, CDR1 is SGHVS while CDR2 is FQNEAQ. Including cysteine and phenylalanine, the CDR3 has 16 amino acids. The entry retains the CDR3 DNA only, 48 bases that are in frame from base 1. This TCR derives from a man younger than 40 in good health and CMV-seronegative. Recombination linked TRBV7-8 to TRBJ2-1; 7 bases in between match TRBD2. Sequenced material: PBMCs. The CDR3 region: CASSLGLGRTYNEQFF. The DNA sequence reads TGTGCCAGCAGCTTAGGTCTCGGGAGGACCTACAATGAGCAGTTCTTC.